The 14 T cell receptor beta chains reported below all come from one sample, sequenced in a study of blood T cells in healthy people across ages. Through a sample-barcoded 5' primer and a J-beta primer mix, a second PCR was run for roughly 6 to 12 cycles. TCRdb analysed the 5' RACE reads with MiXCR anew, one entry per CDR3 protein. Of 600,000 to 1,000,000 distinct CDR3 sequences in the sample, approximately 25% were seen once. These data were likewise used in another study, on T cells of mothers and their children.

Sequencing input: blood. These receptor sequences come from a boy between 10 and 17 years old in good health.

This sequence joins TRBV5-1 and TRBJ1-2; D may be TRBD1 (6 bases). Germline V gene data show CDR1 as SGHRS and CDR2 as YFSETQ. The CDR3 runs 12 residues. The V and J ends lost 4 bases and 5 bases respectively, with 9 bases between them. CDR3 coding DNA: TGCGCCAGCAGCCCAGGGGAATATGGCTACACCTTC. It is translated as CASSPGEYGYTF.

This clonotype was seen a handful of times. The chain has TRBV14 and TRBJ2-3; D unclear. The V end lost 1 base, the J end lost 1 base, and 9 bases lay between the germline ends. Germline V gene sequence: CDR1 SGHDN, CDR2 FVKESK. The length of the CDR3 is 15 residues. The CDR3 region is CASSQGASGTDTQYF. As DNA, the CDR3 is TGTGCCAGCAGCCAAGGCGCGAGCGGCACAGATACGCAGTATTTT. The full variable domain, with the rest looked up from reference TRBV14 and TRBJ2-3, is EAGVTQFPSHSVIEKGQTVTLRCDPISGHDNLYWYRRVMGKEIKFLLHFVKESKQDESGMPNNRFLAERTGGTYSTLKVQPAELEDSGVYFCASSQGASGTDTQYFGPGTRLTVL.

The gene calls are TRBV20-1 and TRBJ1-1, with a weak D call TRBD1 (5 bases). CDR3 size: 12 residues. CDR1 is DFQATT, CDR2 SNEGSKA, per germline (reference sequence). The V end was cut by 5 bases, the J end by 3 bases, with 10 bases between. CDR3 sequence reads: CSALRDDTEAFF. CDR3 bases: TGCAGTGCTCTCAGGGATGACACTGAAGCTTTCTTT.

The J gene is TRBJ2-1, the V gene TRBV4-3, with 8 bases that match TRBD2. The CDR3 loop spans 16 amino acids. J was trimmed by 0 bases and V by 0 bases; bases with no gene match: 1. Looked up from germline, CDR1 is LGHNA and CDR2 is YSLEER. CDR3 DNA: TGCGCCAGCAGCCAAGATGGGACTAGCTCCTACAATGAGCAGTTCTTC. Its protein is CASSQDGTSSYNEQFF.

The rearrangement joins TRBV14 to TRBJ1-4; 7 nucleotides agree with TRBD1. CDR1 and CDR2 (germline): SGHDN, FVKESK. V lost 4 bases and J lost 8; bases outside the gene matches: 10. This CDR3 has 15 amino acids. CDR3 in amino acids: CASSPAGQLGEKLFF. Here the CDR3 DNA reads TGTGCCAGCAGCCCCGCGGGACAGCTCGGCGAAAAACTGTTTTTT.

The chain carries TRBV5-6 and TRBJ2-5; D is unclear. This CDR3 contains 14 residues. V lost 1 base to trimming and J lost 5 bases, with 12 bases between them. Germline lookup yields CDR1 SGHDT and CDR2 YYEEEE. CDR3 region: CASSLFGLWETQYF. CDR3 DNA: TGTGCCAGCAGCTTGTTCGGATTATGGGAGACCCAGTACTTC.

CDR3 DNA sequence: TGCAGTGCTACCGGAAGAAATCCTCATCAGCCCCAGCATTTT. Translation: CSATGRNPHQPQHF. V gene TRBV20-1 combines with J gene TRBJ1-5; the D is unclear. This CDR3 spans 14 amino acids. Germline CDR1 and CDR2: DFQATT and SNEGSKA (reference sequence). Trimming took off 4 bases at V and 5 bases at J, with 15 bases between the two ends.

This clonotype has a handful of counts. The V and J genes are TRBV6-1 and TRBJ2-5, with 7 nucleotides matching TRBD2. With V trimmed by 5 bases and J by 4 bases, 10 bases remained unmatched. Germline assignment: CDR1 MNHNS and CDR2 SASEGT. This CDR3 comprises 15 residues. Here the CDR3 DNA reads TGTGCCAGCAGTATTACTAGCGCCTTCGGAGAGACCCAGTACTTC. Residues: CASSITSAFGETQYF.

Points on this clonotype: One base away lies a much larger clone, so this may be a sequencing read error. CDR3 nucleotides: TGCAGCGTTGTCCCGGACGGTCCCTCCTACGAGCAGTGCTTC. Its protein product is CSVVPDGPSYEQCF. The chain employs TRBV29-1 and TRBJ2-5; no definite D call. Per the germline V gene, CDR1 is SQVTM and CDR2 is ANQGSEA. The length of the CDR3 is 14 residues.

This clonotype occurred many times. This chain links TRBV7-3 with TRBJ2-5, with TRBD2 matching over 9 bases. V trimming: 4 bases; J trimming: 0 bases; junction bases outside the gene matches: 0. Germline loops: CDR1 SGHTA, CDR2 FQGTGA. The CDR3 has 14 amino acids. CDR3 amino acids: CASSSSGDQETQYF. For the CDR3, the DNA is TGTGCCAGCAGCTCTAGCGGGGACCAAGAGACCCAGTACTTC.

This chain connects TRBV29-1 to TRBJ1-2, with D maybe TRBD1 (5 bases). CDR1 is SQVTM, CDR2 ANQGSEA, per germline. The V end lost 2 bases, the J end lost 2 bases, and 21 bases lay between the germline ends. The CDR3 length is 17 residues. The DNA of the CDR3 is TGCAGCGTTGAATTAGTAGGGGACCTCAGGACAAACTATGGCTACACCTTC. Protein: CSVELVGDLRTNYGYTF.

V gene TRBV18 combines with J gene TRBJ2-7; D not certain. The CDR3 covers 11 residues. The ends were cut back, 6 bases at V and 5 bases at J, with 8 bases in the middle. Per germline, CDR1 KGHSH and CDR2 LQKENI. The CDR3 is CASSPSNEQYF. CDR3 nucleotide sequence: TGTGCCAGCTCCCCCTCGAACGAGCAGTACTTC.

The V call is TRBV14, the J call TRBJ2-5, with TRBD1 matching 9 bases. The J call may be faulty, since TRBJ2-7 better matches the DNA end. Germline V gives CDR1 SGHDN, CDR2 FVKESK. The CDR3 runs 14 residues. The CDR3 loop reads CASSRDRVRSEQYF. DNA for the CDR3: TGTGCCAGCAGCCGGGACAGGGTCAGATCCGAGCAGTACTTC.

The chain combines TRBV7-9 with TRBJ2-7, with D uncertain. Germline V CDR1 and CDR2: SEHNR, FQNEAQ (reference sequence). Between the trimmed V and J ends, which lost 3 bases and 3 bases, there was a span of 12 bases. The CDR3 covers 14 residues. The CDR3 nucleotides are TGTGCCAGCAGCTTGAAAACTGTGAACTACGAGCAGTACTTC. Its translation is CASSLKTVNYEQYF.